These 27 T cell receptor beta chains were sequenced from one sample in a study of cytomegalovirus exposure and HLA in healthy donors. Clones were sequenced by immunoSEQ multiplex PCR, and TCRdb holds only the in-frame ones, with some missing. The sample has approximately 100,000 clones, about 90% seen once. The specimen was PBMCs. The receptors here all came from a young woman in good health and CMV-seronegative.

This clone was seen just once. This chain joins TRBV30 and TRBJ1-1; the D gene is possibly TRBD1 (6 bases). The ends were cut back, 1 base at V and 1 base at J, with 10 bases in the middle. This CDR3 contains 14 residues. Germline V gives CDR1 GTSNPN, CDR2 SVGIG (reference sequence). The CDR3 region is CAWSGGTSNTEAFF. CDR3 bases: TGTGCCTGGAGTGGTGGGACATCGAACACTGAAGCTTTCTTT.

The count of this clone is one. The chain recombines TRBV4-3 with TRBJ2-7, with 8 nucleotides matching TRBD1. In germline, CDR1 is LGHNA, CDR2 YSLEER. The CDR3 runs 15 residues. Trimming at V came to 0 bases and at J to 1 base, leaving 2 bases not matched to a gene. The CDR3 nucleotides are TGCGCCAGCAGCCAAGATCGACAGGGGTCCTACGAGCAGTACTTC. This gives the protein CASSQDRQGSYEQYF.

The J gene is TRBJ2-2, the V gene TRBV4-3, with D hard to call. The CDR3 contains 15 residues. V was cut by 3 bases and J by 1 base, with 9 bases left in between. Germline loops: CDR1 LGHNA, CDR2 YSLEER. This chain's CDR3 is CASSHHRQNTGELFF. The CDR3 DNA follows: TGCGCCAGCAGCCATCACAGACAGAACACCGGGGAGCTGTTTTTT.

DNA of the CDR3: TGTGCCAGCAGCTTCGGGACAGGGTTAATCAATGAGCAGTTCTTC. Translation gives CASSFGTGLINEQFF. This chain connects TRBV7-9 to TRBJ2-1, with 9 bases that match TRBD1. The V segment lost 3 bases and the J segment 6 bases; nucleotides outside the gene matches: 6. Germline V CDR1 and CDR2: SEHNR, FQNEAQ (reference sequence). The CDR3 sequence is 15 residues long. The whole variable domain, filled in from reference TRBV7-9 and TRBJ2-1, reads DTGVSQNPRHKITKRGQNVTFRCDPISEHNRLYWYRQTLGQGPEFLTYFQNEAQLEKSRLLSDRFSAERPKGSFSTLEIQRTEQGDSAMYLCASSFGTGLINEQFFGPGTRLTVL.

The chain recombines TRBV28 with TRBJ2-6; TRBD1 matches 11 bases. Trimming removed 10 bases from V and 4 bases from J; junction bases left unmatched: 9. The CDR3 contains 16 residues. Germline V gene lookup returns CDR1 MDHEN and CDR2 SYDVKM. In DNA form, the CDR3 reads TGTGCCACCCTGGGACAGGGGGGGGCCGGGGCCAACGTCCTGACTTTC. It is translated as CATLGQGGAGANVLTF.

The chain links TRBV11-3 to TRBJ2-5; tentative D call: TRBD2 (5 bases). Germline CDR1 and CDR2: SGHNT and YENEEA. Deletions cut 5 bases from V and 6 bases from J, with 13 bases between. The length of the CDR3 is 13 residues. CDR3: CASSVDGKKTQYF. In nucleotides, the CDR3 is TGTGCCAGCAGCGTCGACGGGAAGAAGACCCAGTACTTC.

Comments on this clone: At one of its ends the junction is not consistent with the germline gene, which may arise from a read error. CDR3 residues: CASSLAGTGPGEQFF. The CDR3, as DNA: TGTGCCAGCAGCCTAGCCGGGACAGGGCCGGGAGAGCAGTTCTTC. The chain joins TRBV7-9 to TRBJ2-1; 9 bases fit TRBD1. Germline V gene sequence: CDR1 SEHNR, CDR2 FQNEAQ (reference sequence). The CDR3 totals 15 residues.

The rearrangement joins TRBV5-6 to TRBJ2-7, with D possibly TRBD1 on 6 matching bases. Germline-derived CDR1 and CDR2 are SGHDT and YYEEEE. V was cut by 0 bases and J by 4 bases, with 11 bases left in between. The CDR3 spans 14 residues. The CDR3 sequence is CASSLGQARYEQYF. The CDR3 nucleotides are TGTGCCAGCAGCTTGGGACAGGCGCGATACGAGCAGTACTTC.

The CDR3 here is CASSYGQGTEAFF. The CDR3 coding sequence is TGTGCCAGTAGTTATGGACAGGGCACTGAAGCTTTCTTT. The chain carries TRBV19 and TRBJ1-1; 8 bases agree with TRBD1. CDR3 size: 13 residues. The germline V gene encodes CDR1 LNHDA and CDR2 SQIVND (reference sequence). The trim removed 5 bases at V and 4 bases at J, leaving 3 bases unmatched.

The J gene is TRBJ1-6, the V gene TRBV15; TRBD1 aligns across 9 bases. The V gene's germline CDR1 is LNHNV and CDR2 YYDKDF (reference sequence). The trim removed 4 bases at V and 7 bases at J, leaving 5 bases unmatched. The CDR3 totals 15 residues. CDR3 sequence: CATSTSGQGNSPLHF. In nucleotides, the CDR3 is TGTGCCACCAGCACCTCCGGACAGGGGAATTCACCCCTCCACTTT. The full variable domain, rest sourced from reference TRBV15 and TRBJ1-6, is DAMVIQNPRYQVTQFGKPVTLSCSQTLNHNVMYWYQQKSSQAPKLLFHYYDKDFNNEADTPDNFQSRRPNTSFCFLDIRSPGLGDTAMYLCATSTSGQGNSPLHFGNGTRLTVT.

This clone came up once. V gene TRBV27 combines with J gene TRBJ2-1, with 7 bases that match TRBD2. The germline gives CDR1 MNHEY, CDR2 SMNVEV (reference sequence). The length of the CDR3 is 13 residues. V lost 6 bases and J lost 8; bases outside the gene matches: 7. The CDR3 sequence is CASSDSGGDEQFF. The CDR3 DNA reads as TGTGCCAGCAGCGACTCTGGGGGGGATGAGCAGTTCTTC.

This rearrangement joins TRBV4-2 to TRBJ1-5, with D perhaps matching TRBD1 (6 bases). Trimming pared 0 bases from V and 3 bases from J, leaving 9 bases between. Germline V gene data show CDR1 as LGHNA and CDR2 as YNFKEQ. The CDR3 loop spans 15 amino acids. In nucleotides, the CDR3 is TGTGCCAGCAGCCAAGATGAGGGGGTCAATCAGCCCCAGCATTTT. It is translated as CASSQDEGVNQPQHF.

The CDR3 region is CASSQGLAGDQETQYF. The CDR3 DNA follows: TGCGCCAGCAGCCAAGGGTTAGCGGGAGACCAAGAGACCCAGTACTTC. The chain joins TRBV4-1 to TRBJ2-5, with 9 bases identical to TRBD2. Unmatched junction bases numbered 3, after V lost 1 base and J lost 0 bases. CDR1 is MGHRA and CDR2 is YSYEKL in the germline V gene. This CDR3 has 16 amino acids.

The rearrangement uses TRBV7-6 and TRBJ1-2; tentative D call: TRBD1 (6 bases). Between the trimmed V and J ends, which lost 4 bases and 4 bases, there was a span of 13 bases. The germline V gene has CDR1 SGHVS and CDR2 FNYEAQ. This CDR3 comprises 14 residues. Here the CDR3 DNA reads TGTGCCAGCAGCTCCTCGCCGGACAGCTATGGCTACACCTTC. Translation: CASSSSPDSYGYTF.

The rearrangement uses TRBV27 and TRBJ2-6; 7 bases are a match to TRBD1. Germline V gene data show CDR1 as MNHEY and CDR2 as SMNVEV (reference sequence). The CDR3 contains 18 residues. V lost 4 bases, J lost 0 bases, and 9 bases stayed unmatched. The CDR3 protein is CASSSIGQEPSGANVLTF. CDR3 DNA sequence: TGTGCCAGCAGTTCAATAGGACAGGAACCCTCTGGGGCCAACGTCCTGACTTTC.

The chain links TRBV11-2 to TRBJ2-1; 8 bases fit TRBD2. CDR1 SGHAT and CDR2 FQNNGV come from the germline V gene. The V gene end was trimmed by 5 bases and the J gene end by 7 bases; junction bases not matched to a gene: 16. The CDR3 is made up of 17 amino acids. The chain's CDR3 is CASSPSWVAGPDNEQFF. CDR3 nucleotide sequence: TGTGCCAGCAGCCCGAGTTGGGTAGCGGGGCCTGATAATGAGCAGTTCTTC.

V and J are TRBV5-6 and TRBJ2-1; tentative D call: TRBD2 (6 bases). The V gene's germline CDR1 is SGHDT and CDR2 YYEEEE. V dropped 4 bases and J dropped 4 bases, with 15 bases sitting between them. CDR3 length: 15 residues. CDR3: CASSRGVGLYNEQFF. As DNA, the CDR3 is TGTGCCAGCAGCCGCGGGGTAGGGCTATACAATGAGCAGTTCTTC.

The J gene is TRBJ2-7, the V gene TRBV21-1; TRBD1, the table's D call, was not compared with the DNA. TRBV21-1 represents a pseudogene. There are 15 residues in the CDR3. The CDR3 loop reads CASSNSGGSSYEQYF. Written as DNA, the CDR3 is TGTGCCAGCAGCAATTCAGGGGGGAGCTCCTACGAGCAGTACTTC.

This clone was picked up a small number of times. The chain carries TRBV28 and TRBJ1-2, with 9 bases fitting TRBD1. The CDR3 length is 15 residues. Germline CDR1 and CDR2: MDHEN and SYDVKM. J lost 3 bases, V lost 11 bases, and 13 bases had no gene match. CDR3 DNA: TGTGCCTGCTCGGGACAGGGATTTAAGGACTATGGCTACACCTTC. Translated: CACSGQGFKDYGYTF.

This CDR3 is CASSVPGRDTQYF. DNA of the CDR3: TGTGCCAGCAGTGTTCCCGGGAGGGATACGCAGTATTTT. The chain uses TRBV25-1 and TRBJ2-3; TRBD2 matches 7 bases. Germline lookup yields CDR1 MGHDK and CDR2 SYGVNS. V dropped 4 bases and J dropped 6; count of bases not matched to a gene: 4. The CDR3 is 13 residues long.

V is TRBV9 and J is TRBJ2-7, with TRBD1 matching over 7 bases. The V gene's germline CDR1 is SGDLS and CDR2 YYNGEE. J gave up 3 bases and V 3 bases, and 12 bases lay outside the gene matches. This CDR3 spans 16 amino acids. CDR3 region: CASSERTGTEFYEQYF. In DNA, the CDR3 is TGTGCCAGCAGCGAGCGTACCGGGACAGAGTTCTACGAGCAGTACTTC.

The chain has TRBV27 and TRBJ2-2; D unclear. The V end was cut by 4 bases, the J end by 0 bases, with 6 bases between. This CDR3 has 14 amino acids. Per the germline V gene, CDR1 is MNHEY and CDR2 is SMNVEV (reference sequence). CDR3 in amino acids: CASSSQPNTGELFF. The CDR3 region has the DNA TGTGCCAGCAGTTCACAACCGAACACCGGGGAGCTGTTTTTT.

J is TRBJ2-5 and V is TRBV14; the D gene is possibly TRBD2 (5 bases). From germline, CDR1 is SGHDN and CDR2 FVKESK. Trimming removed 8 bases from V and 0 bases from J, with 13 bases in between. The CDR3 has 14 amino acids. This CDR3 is CASGYGEYQETQYF. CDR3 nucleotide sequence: TGTGCCAGCGGGTACGGGGAGTACCAAGAGACCCAGTACTTC. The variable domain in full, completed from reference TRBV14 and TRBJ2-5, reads EAGVTQFPSHSVIEKGQTVTLRCDPISGHDNLYWYRRVMGKEIKFLLHFVKESKQDESGMPNNRFLAERTGGTYSTLKVQPAELEDSGVYFCASGYGEYQETQYFGPGTRLLVL.

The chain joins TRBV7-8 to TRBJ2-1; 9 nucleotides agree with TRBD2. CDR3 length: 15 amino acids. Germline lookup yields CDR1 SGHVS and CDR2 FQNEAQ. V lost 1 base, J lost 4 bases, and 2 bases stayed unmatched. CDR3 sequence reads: CASSLGLAGYNEQFF. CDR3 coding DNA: TGTGCCAGCAGCTTAGGGCTAGCGGGGTACAATGAGCAGTTCTTC.

The CDR3 DNA reads as TGTGCCAGCAGTTACCGAACAGGGGGAGGCTACGAGCAGTACTTC. It translates to CASSYRTGGGYEQYF. The chain links TRBV27 to TRBJ2-7; 8 bases are shared with TRBD1. The V gene's germline CDR1 is MNHEY and CDR2 SMNVEV (reference sequence). The V gene end was trimmed by 4 bases and the J gene end by 3 bases; junction bases not matched to a gene: 8. The CDR3 extends over 15 amino acids.

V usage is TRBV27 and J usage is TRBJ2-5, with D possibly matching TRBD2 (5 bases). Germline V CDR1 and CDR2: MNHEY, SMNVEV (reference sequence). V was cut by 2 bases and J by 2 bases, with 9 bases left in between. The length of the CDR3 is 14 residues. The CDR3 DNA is TGTGCCAGCAGTTTAGGGCGGGCTCAAGAGACCCAGTACTTC. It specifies CASSLGRAQETQYF.

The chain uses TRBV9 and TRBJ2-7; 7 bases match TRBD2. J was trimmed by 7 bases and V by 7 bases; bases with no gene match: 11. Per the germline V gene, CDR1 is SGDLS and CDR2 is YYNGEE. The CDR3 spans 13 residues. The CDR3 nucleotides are TGTGCCAGCGGGGGGGGGAACGGGCGAGAGCAGTACTTC. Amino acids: CASGGGNGREQYF.